This T cell receptor (beta chain) emerged from a study of response to subunit inactivated influenza vaccine. In TCRdb, the RT-PCR reads were re-called with MiXCR into one record per CDR3 protein. This repertoire shows 710,000 or so distinct CDR3 sequences, less than 20% found once; its top ten account for around 10%. Trimming left V 3 bases short and J 1 base short, with 18 bases between. The CDR3 is 17 amino acids. The V gene's germline CDR1 is ENHRY and CDR2 SYGVKD. On this clonotype: Its target is unknown.

The study's findings and limits: A suggestion made by the authors is that each seasonal influenza vaccination recruits few new T cells.

This clonotype was obtained from a man aged 45 to 65 who received an inactivated influenza vaccine. V is TRBV10-3 and J is TRBJ2-5; D perhaps matches TRBD1 (7 bases). The sequences come from PBMCs from blood, collected about 13 days after vaccination. The DNA of the CDR3 is TGTGCCATCAGTGACTATCGGGGGCGGGACAGCCAAGAGACCCAGTACTTC. Protein: CAISDYRGRDSQETQYF.